This TCR beta chain was observed in a study of human T cells and chemical hapten exposure. With 1 base clipped from V and 5 bases from J, the junction kept 5 bases outside the gene matches. This CDR3 spans 15 amino acids. Germline CDR1 reads SGHNT; CDR2 reads YYREEE (reference sequence). Indicated time point: patch test 1, 2 weeks after DPC sensitization. Noted treatment: therapeutic diphenylcyclopropenone sensitization with weekly scalp DPC. TCRdb reprocessed the RACE reads with MiXCR, giving one entry per CDR3 protein. The sample yields around 71,000 distinct CDR3 sequences, approximately 9.4% seen once.

The sequence was collected from a woman aged 35 to 49 with alopecia areata. Some clones in this sample may be carry-over from other donors' samples. The gene calls are TRBV5-4 and TRBJ2-1; 8 positions match TRBD2. Specimen: whole blood, collected in connection with sensitization to the hapten diphenylcyclopropenone (DPC). CDR3 in DNA: TGTGCCAGCAGCTTGAGCAGCGGGAGCAACAATGAGCAGTTCTTC. It codes for CASSLSSGSNNEQFF. The whole variable domain, remainder taken from reference TRBV5-4 and TRBJ2-1, is ETGVTQSPTHLIKTRGQQVTLRCSSQSGHNTVSWYQQALGQGPQFIFQYYREEENGRGNFPPRFSGLQFPNYSSELNVNALELDDSALYLCASSLSSGSNNEQFFGPGTRLTVL.